This passage covers 16 T cell receptor beta chains from one sample sequenced in a study of identical twins. TCRdb analysed the 5' RACE reads with MiXCR anew, one entry per CDR3 protein. The sample holds around 530,000 distinct CDR3 sequences, nearly 15% seen once. These data are also associated with another study on yellow fever vaccine responses in identical twins.

Sequencing was carried out using CD4+ T cells sorted from blood. The receptor set was obtained from a woman under 30 in good health.

The chain is built from TRBV5-1 and TRBJ2-3; a possible D gene is TRBD1 (6 bases). The CDR3 is made up of 17 amino acids. Germline V gives CDR1 SGHRS, CDR2 YFSETQ. Deletions cut 3 bases from V and 0 bases from J, with 17 bases between. The CDR3 protein is CASSSPVDSFSTDTQYF. As DNA, the CDR3 is TGCGCCAGCAGCTCCCCGGTGGACAGCTTCAGCACAGATACGCAGTATTTT.

This clonotype was detected many times. V is TRBV11-1 and J is TRBJ2-2, with TRBD1 matching over 10 bases. Germline V CDR1 and CDR2: SGHAT, FQDESV (reference sequence). The J segment lost 3 bases and the V segment lost 5 bases, leaving 12 bases of the junction unmatched. This CDR3 comprises 18 residues. In nucleotides, the CDR3 is TGTGCCAGCAGCCGCCGGGACAGGGGACTTATAGACACCGGGGAGCTGTTTTTT. Its protein product is CASSRRDRGLIDTGELFF.

This clonotype showed up just a few times. The rearrangement links TRBV7-9 to TRBJ1-5; no clear D gene. Germline V gene sequence: CDR1 SEHNR, CDR2 FQNEAQ (reference sequence). This CDR3 is 14 amino acids long. Trimming removed 5 bases from V and 5 bases from J, with 13 bases in between. CDR3 residues: CASSPGGFDQPQHF. In nucleotides, the CDR3 is TGTGCCAGCAGCCCGGGAGGCTTCGATCAGCCCCAGCATTTT.

This chain joins TRBV28 and TRBJ2-5, with D possibly TRBD1 on 5 matching bases. Trimming cost V 5 bases and J 6 bases, with 16 bases left between them. CDR3 length: 14 residues. Germline assignment: CDR1 MDHEN and CDR2 SYDVKM. CDR3: CASSPPGNRKTQYF. The CDR3 coding sequence is TGTGCCAGCAGTCCCCCAGGGAATAGAAAGACCCAGTACTTC.

The rearrangement uses TRBV10-3 and TRBJ2-1, with TRBD1 identical over 7 bases. V was clipped by 2 bases and J by 7 bases; unmatched bases: 5. The CDR3 loop spans 14 amino acids. The V gene's germline CDR1 is ENHRY and CDR2 SYGVKD. CDR3 sequence: CAISERTGRNEQFF. CDR3 DNA sequence: TGTGCCATCAGTGAGAGGACAGGTCGGAATGAGCAGTTCTTC.

In its sample, this clonotype was seen many times. The J gene is TRBJ2-5, the V gene TRBV5-1; D gene ambiguous. Germline loops: CDR1 SGHRS, CDR2 YFSETQ. V was shortened by 5 bases and J by 2 bases, with 10 bases between the two germline ends. The CDR3 has 13 residues. CDR3 DNA: TGCGCCAGCAGTCGTGGTGAGCAAGAGACCCAGTACTTC. This gives the protein CASSRGEQETQYF.

This clonotype was recorded many times. Here the CDR3 DNA reads TGTGCCAGCAGTTTTGGCCAGGGCAGGGCCAACAATCAGCCCCAGCATTTT. This encodes CASSFGQGRANNQPQHF. The V call is TRBV12-3 or TRBV12-4, the J call TRBJ1-5, with TRBD1 as a possible D gene (5 bases). CDR3 length: 17 amino acids. Trimming left V 3 bases short and J 3 bases short, with 18 bases between.

The chain has TRBV19 and TRBJ2-2; the D gene is possibly TRBD1 (6 bases). Germline loops: CDR1 LNHDA, CDR2 SQIVND (reference sequence). V was trimmed by 7 bases and J by 6 bases, leaving 24 bases between them. The CDR3 length is 17 residues. CDR3 in amino acids: CASTLVGQFGVPGELFF. The CDR3 region has the DNA TGTGCCAGTACCCTAGTTGGACAGTTTGGAGTACCCGGGGAGCTGTTTTTT.

This rearrangement joins TRBV29-1 to TRBJ2-3; D might be TRBD2 (6 bases). Trimming removed 4 bases from V and 0 bases from J, with 8 bases in between. Germline CDR1 SQVTM, CDR2 ANQGSEA. The CDR3 is 13 residues long. CDR3 coding DNA: TGCAGCGTTGGGGGGAGGAGCACAGATACGCAGTATTTT. Translation gives CSVGGRSTDTQYF.

This clonotype was observed a few times. V gene TRBV9 combines with J gene TRBJ2-3, with a possible D match to TRBD2 (7 bases). In germline, CDR1 is SGDLS, CDR2 YYNGEE. The CDR3 covers 15 residues. Between the trimmed V and J ends, which lost 0 bases and 2 bases, there was a span of 10 bases. The DNA for the CDR3 is TGTGCCAGCAGCGTAGTAGGGGGGGCCACAGATACGCAGTATTTT. It encodes CASSVVGGATDTQYF.

V usage is TRBV20-1 and J usage is TRBJ2-7; 9 bases agree with TRBD2. The CDR3 spans 13 residues. Per the germline V gene, CDR1 is DFQATT and CDR2 is SNEGSKA (reference sequence). V was clipped by 5 bases and J by 6 bases; unmatched bases: 8. This CDR3 is CSAPPSGAGEQYF. CDR3 sequence (DNA): TGCAGTGCTCCTCCTAGCGGGGCAGGCGAGCAGTACTTC.

This clonotype has just a few counts. The chain couples TRBV7-6 to TRBJ2-4; D tentatively reads TRBD1 or TRBD2 (6 bases each). CDR3 size: 14 residues. Germline V gene data show CDR1 as SGHVS and CDR2 as FNYEAQ. V was shortened by 1 base and J by 9 bases, with 13 bases between the two germline ends. This chain's CDR3 is CASSLDDRRGIQYF. The DNA of the CDR3 is TGTGCCAGCAGCTTAGATGACAGGAGGGGCATTCAGTACTTC.

The table lists this clonotype with a few counts. V and J are TRBV10-2 and TRBJ2-2; TRBD2 matches 10 bases. V was pared by 4 bases and J by 5 bases, with 7 bases of the junction left unmatched. Germline CDR1 WSHSY, CDR2 SAAADI. The CDR3 totals 16 residues. The CDR3 nucleotides read TGCGCCAGCAGTGTTCGAGCGGGGGGGGGTACCGGGGAGCTGTTTTTT. It is translated as CASSVRAGGGTGELFF.

The chain is built from TRBV29-1 and TRBJ2-5, with no clear D. Germline V CDR1 and CDR2: SQVTM, ANQGSEA. The CDR3 consists of 14 residues. V dropped 1 base and J dropped 3 bases, with 12 bases sitting between them. The CDR3 coding sequence is TGCAGCGTTGAAGGAGGCCCAGGCAAAGAGACCCAGTACTTC. Translation: CSVEGGPGKETQYF.

The V gene is TRBV20-1, the J gene TRBJ1-1; D is perhaps TRBD1 (6 bases). Germline CDR1 is DFQATT and CDR2 is SNEGSKA (reference sequence). The CDR3 covers 15 residues. Trimming stripped 0 bases from V and 1 base from J, with 12 bases between. The CDR3, as DNA: TGCAGTGCTAGAGACACAGGGTTCACGAACACTGAAGCTTTCTTT. Translating gives CSARDTGFTNTEAFF.

A note on this clonotype: The junction differs from germline at one of its ends, possibly a read error. The rearrangement joins TRBV7-2 to TRBJ2-3; the D is unclear. Per germline, CDR1 SGHTA and CDR2 FQGNSA. The CDR3 spans 14 residues. The CDR3 sequence is CASSPMSGPDTQFF. Written as DNA, the CDR3 is TGTGCCAGCAGCCCTATGTCAGGCCCAGATACGCAGTTTTTT.